The sequence of this T cell receptor beta chain was determined in a study of beta chain features in type 1 diabetes. Study-wide findings and caveats: In every one of the four CD4+ subsets, TCRB CDR3s were moderately but significantly shorter in Type 1 diabetes patients.

The investigators reverse transcribed all of the isolated RNA, so they sequenced expressed TCRB transcripts. Produced via immunoSEQ multiplex PCR; TCRdb's table is partial and in-frame only. This sample yields about 150,000 clones, of which about a tenth are seen a single time; about 0.66% belongs to the top ten. This clone has more than one count but fewer than ten. The antigen remains unidentified. The CDR3 runs to 18 residues. Trimming pared 5 bases from V and 7 bases from J, leaving 27 bases between. Per the germline V gene, CDR1 is LGHNA and CDR2 is YNFKEQ. Sample: central memory CD4+ T cells from blood. The J gene is TRBJ2-1, the V gene TRBV4-2, with D possibly being TRBD2 (6 bases). The receptor's source is a man aged 18 to 29 in good health. The CDR3 sequence is CASSSRWTLPGVGNEQFF. The CDR3 DNA sequence: TGTGCCAGCAGCTCCCGGTGGACGCTTCCGGGGGTCGGGAATGAGCAGTTCTTC.